The T cell receptor beta chain under discussion was sequenced for a study of cytomegalovirus exposure and HLA in healthy donors (dated by TCRdb to 2017 to 2019). In the study overall: An earlier analysis of approximately 640 of the donors reported approximately 300 Gb of sequence data and about 100 million unique TCR beta sequences from 150 million to 200 million T cells. About 310 gigabases of sequencing data and approximately 84 million unique TCR sequences were included in an early release covering about 600 HLA-typed donors. Of the 350 to 450 genotyped donors, approximately 83% fell in the genetic ancestry cluster associated with self-reported Caucasian donors. The study aimed to test whether cataloging public T cell receptors could reveal signatures of past pathogen exposure. The study used immunosequencing to profile the T cell repertoires of hundreds of subjects and linked those repertoires to cytomegalovirus serostatus. In addition to the first cohort of 666 subjects, a separate validation cohort of under 150 different subjects was used. To predict cytomegalovirus infection status, the study brought together high-throughput TCR immunosequencing, statistical association of individual TCRs with disease status, and machine learning. A later analysis re-examined previously published TCR beta repertoires from about 670 donors and added high-resolution HLA genotyping to investigate patterns of TCR occurrence. Rather than drawing on any new phenotypic data, the later analysis identified candidate immune exposures from TCR beta sequences and the way those sequences occurred across donors. An earlier analysis of approximately 630 of the donors applied high-throughput TCR beta sequencing to assess whether each TCR beta V gene segment acted as functional or pseudogenic. Donor age, sex, ethnicity and CMV serostatus were compiled together with the repertoire data. A later genetic analysis used genome-wide SNP genotypes for about 60% of the roughly 670 donors, treating that subset as a discovery cohort. All discovery cohort repertoires had been generated using a single sequencing platform. HLA typing included class I and class II loci at four-digit resolution. Typing coverage differed by locus: A, B, C, DRB1 and DQB1 were typed in about 620-630 donors, DQA1 in 522, DPA1 in some 570, and DPB1 in 400 to 490. Five DR-DQ haplotypes were handled as single units for association and clustering because linkage in the cohort was strong. Among some 400 genotyped donors of the cohort, an average of roughly 230,000 unique TCR beta nucleotide sequences was sequenced per donor, of which roughly 17% were non-productive.

Receptors were amplified or captured by the immunoSEQ multiplex PCR assay. The multiplex PCR relied on a mix of 60 forward primers for TCR Vbeta segments and 13 reverse primers for TCR Jbeta segments. The CDR3 region of rearranged TCR beta genes was amplified from genomic DNA by a multiplex PCR assay. The Illumina HiSeq System was used to sequence the amplified TCR beta libraries as 87-base-pair reads. Regarding the original processing steps: In a later analysis, around 80 million unique TCR beta chains were counted across the approximately 640 repertoires, and approximately 11 million of these chains were shared by at least two donors. Raw reads were error-corrected and collapsed into unique sequences with a nearest-neighbor algorithm that merged closely related sequences to remove PCR and sequencing errors. CDR3 sequences were aligned to IMGT reference sequences to assign V, D and J gene segments. For a sequence to be retained, at least a six-nucleotide match to both a V gene segment and a J gene segment was required. Rearrangements were called productive when the CDR3 lacked stop codons and stayed in frame with V and J; all others were non-productive. Following IMGT convention, CDR3 was defined as the stretch from the second conserved V-encoded cysteine up to the conserved J-encoded phenylalanine. Sequences without an unambiguous match to a single V gene segment were excluded from the earlier analysis of about 630 of the donors. An earlier analysis of just under 600 of the donors called V segments functional above 56.7% productive rearrangements and segregating when the between-donor standard deviation exceeded 5%. To diagnose cytomegalovirus status from the catalog of TCR beta chain sequences, a statistical classification framework was built. V and J gene assignment, in a later analysis, came from comparing TCR nucleotide sequences with IMGT/GENE-DB human TR gene sequences. The TCRdist pipeline was used in a later analysis to assign CDR3 sequences and most-parsimonious VDJ recombination scenarios. In a later analysis, every TCR beta chain was defined by the combination of its CDR3 amino acid sequence and its V-gene family, and reads without a unique V-gene family were dropped. As a way to deal with suspected cross-contamination and a sequencing artifact, a later analysis dropped approximately 590 nucleotide sequences that were highly shared and had low generation probability. For each public chain, a later analysis derived a clonal expansion index from normalized ranks of inferred template counts within each repertoire. Generation probabilities in a later analysis came from a VDJ recombination model fitted to out-of-frame rearrangements, and those results were checked against IGoR. A later analysis scored TCR-TCR, TCR-HLA and TCR-CMV co-occurrence with hypergeometric tests, applying a repertoire-size bias correction to TCR pairs. In a later analysis, false discovery rates were estimated by permuting HLA or CMV assignments 20 times. A later analysis grouped co-occurring TCRs with DBSCAN, adding TCRdist sequence similarity when clustering within HLA-allele-positive subsets. For co-occurrence clustering, repertoires with fewer than 30,000 or more than 120,000 public chains were excluded, along with about five repertoires with anomalous nucleotide sharing. What TCRdb holds here is the immuneACCESS table cut down to in-frame rearrangements. Part of the clones is not present; checked against another copy, under half of the missing clones reflect an unresolved V gene, and the others are unexplained. The V and J calls and clone size were taken over from that table, and D and trimming were inferred from the DNA. The sample yields 150,000 to 200,000 clones; about four fifths were counted once. Together, the top ten hold about 2.6% of the sample.

A note on this clone: The antigen it recognizes is unknown. The input lacks base qualities; no much larger clone sits a single base away.

Paper-wide results and their limitations: In a later analysis, HLA-associated TCR beta chains showed more clonal expansion and lower generation probabilities than non-associated chains that were equally common. For the cohort, immune exposure information was limited to CMV serostatus. Several of the top co-occurrence clusters appeared to be linked to parvovirus B19, influenza, CMV and Epstein-Barr virus, according to a later analysis. A further reported finding was that TCR beta sequences accurately predicted the HLA-A and HLA-B alleles for most subjects in the first cohort. The study gave a list of 150 to 200 TCR beta chains associated with cytomegalovirus. An earlier analysis of approximately 590 of the donors showed that most TCR beta V segments appeared in productive rearrangements either about 87% or about 30% of the time, which broadly matched IMGT annotations. It was suggested by the authors that the approach could potentially be generalized to other disease states and immunological phenotypes. HLA typing was unavailable for some donors at each locus, so association tests used only the typed subset. Approximately 16 rarely observed V segments, including chromosome 9 orphons, were excluded from the earlier analysis of some 590 of the donors because counts were too low. A group of highly shared sequence variants was considered likely to be a technical artifact of the sequencing pipeline. At a false discovery rate of 0.05, a later analysis linked about 16,000 TCR beta sequences to specific HLA alleles. According to a later analysis, most CMV-associated TCR beta chains appeared to be HLA-restricted, and the HLA associations seemed to be driven largely by CMV exposure. Compared with the approximately 670-donor mean, donors in an Asian-associated ancestry cluster had fewer N-insertions in productive TCRs, according to a later genetic analysis. The cohort was sequenced for TCR beta chains only, and without alpha or paired-chain data the features that could be detected were limited. Some IMGT-functional V segments, including TRBV6-2 and TRBV6-3, could not be distinguished by the 87-base-pair reads and were therefore excluded. In a later analysis, the rate of TCR association differed among HLA loci, with DRB1 alleles having the most associated TCRs and HLA-C alleles having the fewest. Cytomegalovirus status was reported to be diagnosed by the classifier with high specificity and sensitivity in both the original and validation cohorts. Roughly uniform sequencing depth across donors was assumed in presence/absence analyses, although this assumption may not hold. Correlated functional status among segregating V segments might be attributable to linkage disequilibrium, but an unknown experimental factor could not be ruled out. Across donors, most TCR sequences were observed very rarely, whereas some public TCRs were present in many individuals. Strong co-occurrence of HLA alleles, especially DR and DQ, made assigning TCR associations to individual alleles difficult. V-gene and J-gene trimming of TCR beta chains was associated with a missense DCLRE1C variant in a later genetic analysis, and the association was replicated in an independent cohort. Three of the identified cytomegalovirus-associated TCR beta chains were confirmed in vitro to be specific for cytomegalovirus antigens.

The cohort comprised some 730 healthy bone marrow donors. At the time of sampling, every cohort member was nominally healthy, though immune exposures that went unrecorded were likely present. The donor tested CMV seronegative and was one of the 352 seronegative cohort members. Every donor gave a peripheral blood sample, and the peripheral blood mononuclear cells from that sample were used for TCR beta sequencing. The Qiagen DNeasy Blood Extraction Kit was used to extract genomic DNA from the blood cell samples. CDR1 and CDR2 are read off the germline V gene (reference sequence) as SGHNT and YYREEE. The CDR3 spans 15 residues, from the cysteine through the phenylalanine. The entry retains the CDR3 DNA only, 45 bases that are in frame from base 1. V ends up 4 bases short and J 5 bases short, with an unmatched junction base count of 7.

The specimen was PBMCs. The source is a female donor in good health and CMV-seronegative. Recombination joined TRBV5-4 with TRBJ2-1; the central 9 bases match TRBD2. The CDR3 protein is CASSPGLAENNEQFF. The DNA sequence is given as TGTGCCAGCAGCCCGGGACTAGCAGAAAACAATGAGCAGTTCTTC.